Listed below are T cell receptor beta chains from one sample, sequenced in a study of OX40 agonist ivuxolimab in advanced cancers. Clones were read by immunoSEQ multiplex PCR, and TCRdb kept only the in-frame ones, dropping some. Of 85,000 to 90,000 clones in the sample, around 85% were seen once. Here the sequenced sample was CD4+ or CD8+ T cells sorted from blood, taken in a trial of the OX40 agonist ivuxolimab. The source is an adult with an advanced solid tumor such as melanoma, head and neck, liver or kidney cancer. Each CDR3 is given with its conserved first and last residue. The order of the fields is CDR3 DNA, CDR3 protein, D gene, clone size, V gene, J gene. D genes are given only for firm matches. Part of the rows lack a size; the others show once, few, many or a class for expanded clones.

TGCGCCAGCAGCGCACCTCGCGGCGGGAGGTCCTACGAGCAGTACTTC	CASSAPRGGRSYEQYF	TRBD2	NA	TRBV5-1	TRBJ2-7
TGTGCCAGCAGCTTATTGATTGACACTGAAGCTTTCTTT	CASSLLIDTEAFF	NA	NA	TRBV11-3	TRBJ1-1
TGTGCCAGCAGCACAAAGACAGAGAACACTGAAGCTTTCTTT	CASSTKTENTEAFF	NA	NA	TRBV5-4	TRBJ1-1
TGTGCCAGCAGCCCCGGTGCGCAGATGAACCAGCCCCAGCATTTT	CASSPGAQMNQPQHF	NA	few	TRBV6-5	TRBJ1-5
TGTGCCAGCAGCCGCTTGGGGACCGCTAACACTGAAGCTTTCTTT	CASSRLGTANTEAFF	NA	NA	TRBV7-9	TRBJ1-1
TGTGCCAGCAGTTTGGCGGGGGGCACAGATACGCAGTATTTT	CASSLAGGTDTQYF	TRBD2	once	TRBV28	TRBJ2-3
TGTGCCAGCAGCTTAGGGACAGACTTTGTGCAGTTCTTC	CASSLGTDFVQFF	NA	once	TRBV7-2	TRBJ2-1
TGCGCCAGCAGCTTGGTTGTCGGGTTTGTCGGGAACGAGCAGTACTTC	CASSLVVGFVGNEQYF	NA	NA	TRBV5-1	TRBJ2-7
TGCGCCAGCAGCCAAGCATCGGGCGTGGGGTCGAGGGAGCAGTACTTC	CASSQASGVGSREQYF	NA	NA	TRBV4-1	TRBJ2-7
TGTGCCAGCTCACCACTCTTAGGGGACAATGAGCAGTTCTTC	CASSPLLGDNEQFF	NA	NA	TRBV18	TRBJ2-1
TGTGCCAGCAGCCCAACGCAGGGGGCCATATCAACTAATGAAAAACTGTTTTTT	CASSPTQGAISTNEKLFF	TRBD1	few	TRBV7-9	TRBJ1-4
TGTGCCTGGACGGAAGGGCTGGGGGATCAGCCCCAGCATTTT	CAWTEGLGDQPQHF	NA	NA	TRBV30	TRBJ1-5
TGTGCCATCAGTGACGCAAGGGGTTCTAATGAAAAACTGTTTTTT	CAISDARGSNEKLFF	NA	NA	TRBV10-3	TRBJ1-4
TGCGCCAGCAGCTTGGCCGAATTCACGTATGGCTACACCTTC	CASSLAEFTYGYTF	NA	NA	TRBV5-1	TRBJ1-2
TGTGCCAGCAGCTCGACTAGCGGGGGGTGGGAGACCCAGTACTTC	CASSSTSGGWETQYF	TRBD2	NA	TRBV5-4	TRBJ2-5
TGCGCCAGCAGCTTGGCGGCTAGCGGAGCCCAAGAGACCCAGTACTTC	CASSLAASGAQETQYF	TRBD2	NA	TRBV5-1	TRBJ2-5
TGTGCCAGCAGTTTACCGTTTACAGGGATTGATCAGCCCCAGCATTTT	CASSLPFTGIDQPQHF	NA	NA	TRBV28	TRBJ1-5
TGTGCCAGTAGTACCGCGGGGGGCACGCAGTATTTT	CASSTAGGTQYF	TRBD2	NA	TRBV19	TRBJ2-3
TGCGCCAGCAGCGCCCCGGACAGGCTAAACACTGAAGCTTTCTTT	CASSAPDRLNTEAFF	TRBD1	NA	TRBV5-1	TRBJ1-1
TGTGCCAGCAGCGGGTACGGGAAGGATGGCTACACCTTC	CASSGYGKDGYTF	NA	NA	TRBV6-1	TRBJ1-2
TGTGCCAGCAGCCCGACTGGGGGGACTGAAGCTTTCTTT	CASSPTGGTEAFF	NA	NA	TRBV7-3	TRBJ1-1
TGTGCCAGCAACGCCTGGGGCAGGGCTACCCCTCTAGCCAAAAACATTCAGTACTTC	CASNAWGRATPLAKNIQYF	NA	NA	TRBV6-4	TRBJ2-4
TGTGCCAGCAGGGGGGACTCCTACGAGCAGTACTTC	CASRGDSYEQYF	NA	NA	TRBV6-6	TRBJ2-7
TGCGCCAGCAGCTTGTCCGGGACGAAAAACATTCAGTACTTC	CASSLSGTKNIQYF	NA	NA	TRBV5-1	TRBJ2-4
TGTGCCAGCAGCCCTCGGACAGGGGTTGGGGAGACCCAGTACTTC	CASSPRTGVGETQYF	TRBD1	NA	TRBV14	TRBJ2-5
TGCGCCAGCAGCTTCCGGGACAGGGGGACTGAAGCTTTCTTT	CASSFRDRGTEAFF	TRBD1	NA	TRBV5-1	TRBJ1-1
TGTGCCAGCAGCTTAGCGGGAAAACTGTTTTTT	CASSLAGKLFF	NA	few	TRBV13	TRBJ1-4
TGTGCCAGCAGCTTAGGGGGAGATGGTGAAAAACTGTTTTTT	CASSLGGDGEKLFF	NA	NA	TRBV7-9	TRBJ1-4
TGCGCCAGCAGCTCGGGACAGGGGCCAGATACGCAGTATTTT	CASSSGQGPDTQYF	TRBD1	NA	TRBV5-1	TRBJ2-3
TGTGCCAGCAGCAGGGACTACCCCACAGATACGCAGTATTTT	CASSRDYPTDTQYF	NA	NA	TRBV21-1	TRBJ2-3
TGTGCCAGCAGTCCGTGGACAGTTTACAATGAGCAGTTCTTC	CASSPWTVYNEQFF	NA	NA	TRBV2	TRBJ2-1
TGCAGCGTGGCCACCTACACAGATACGCAGTATTTT	CSVATYTDTQYF	NA	NA	TRBV29-1	TRBJ2-3
TGTGCCTGGAGTGGTGTGGAAGTAGGAACTGAAGCTTTCTTT	CAWSGVEVGTEAFF	NA	NA	TRBV30	TRBJ1-1